Listed here are 15 T cell receptor beta chains from one sample, sequenced in a study of blood T cell repertoires in COVID-19. Only in-frame clones appear in the TCRdb table, and some are missing; sequencing was by immunoSEQ multiplex PCR. The repertoire has about 160,000 clones, roughly 80% of them found once; the top ten carry approximately 6.8%. The source material was peripheral blood. These receptors came from a woman aged 40 to 50 with COVID-19, enrolled during active disease.

This rearrangement joins TRBV19 to TRBJ2-3; TRBD2 is a possible D gene (6 bases). CDR1 is LNHDA, CDR2 SQIVND, per germline (reference sequence). The CDR3 sequence is 16 residues long. Trimming shortened V by 10 bases and J by 4 bases, and 24 bases separated the two germline ends. The CDR3 loop reads CATSPSRDSGADTQYF. The CDR3 DNA reads TGTGCCACCTCACCCTCCCGGGACTCCGGTGCAGATACGCAGTATTTT.

This clone was seen just once. The V and J genes are TRBV9 and TRBJ2-6; D not resolved. The CDR3 covers 15 residues. Germline V CDR1 and CDR2: SGDLS, YYNGEE. The germline V and J ends were trimmed by 3 bases and 4 bases, with 11 bases remaining between them. The CDR3 region has the DNA TGTGCCAGCAGCGAACCCCTTGAGGGGGCCAACGTCCTGACTTTC. It codes for CASSEPLEGANVLTF. The variable domain in full, with the rest retrieved from reference TRBV9 and TRBJ2-6, is DSGVTQTPKHLITATGQRVTLRCSPRSGDLSVYWYQQSLDQGLQFLIQYYNGEERAKGNILERFSAQQFPDLHSELNLSSLELGDSALYFCASSEPLEGANVLTFGAGSRLTVL.

The CDR3 spells CASSFGTGYEQYF. Here the CDR3 DNA reads TGTGCCAGCAGCTTCGGGACAGGTTACGAGCAGTACTTC. The chain couples TRBV11-2 to TRBJ2-7; TRBD1 matches at 8 bases. The CDR3 runs to 13 residues. Germline assignment: CDR1 SGHAT and CDR2 FQNNGV. The trim removed 3 bases at V and 4 bases at J, leaving 2 bases unmatched.

The CDR3 nucleotides are TGTGCCAGCAGAAAACCGGGACAGGTCAATGAGCAGTTCTTC. Protein product: CASRKPGQVNEQFF. The chain has TRBV6-6 and TRBJ2-1, with 8 bases matching TRBD1. With V trimmed by 6 bases and J by 6 bases, 7 bases remained unmatched. CDR1 is MNHNY and CDR2 is SVGAGI in the germline V gene (reference sequence). The CDR3 is 14 residues long.

This chain uses TRBV29-1 with TRBJ2-1; 10 nucleotides match TRBD1. There are 14 residues in the CDR3. The V and J ends lost 6 bases and 2 bases, in that order; junction bases with no gene match: 4. The germline V gene encodes CDR1 SQVTM and CDR2 ANQGSEA. CDR3 amino acids: CSVEGQGTYNEQFF. DNA of the CDR3: TGCAGCGTAGAGGGACAGGGGACCTACAATGAGCAGTTCTTC.

In its sample, this clone was seen a few times. The CDR3 DNA is TGTGCCAGTAGTATCACGGCAGGCCCCTACGAGCAGTACTTC. Translated: CASSITAGPYEQYF. J is TRBJ2-7 and V is TRBV19, with unresolved D. V lost 3 bases to trimming and J lost 2 bases, with 11 bases between them. This CDR3 has 14 residues. Germline V CDR1 and CDR2: LNHDA, SQIVND (reference sequence).

This clone was seen a single time. This rearrangement joins TRBV6-1 to TRBJ1-5; TRBD1 agrees at 8 bases. The CDR3 totals 15 residues. The germline V gene encodes CDR1 MNHNS and CDR2 SASEGT. Losses at the gene ends were 3 bases for V and 6 bases for J; bases not matched to a gene: 7. CDR3 coding DNA: TGTGCCAGCAGTGACCCTGGACAGGGCGGTCAGCCCCAGCATTTT. Translated, it gives CASSDPGQGGQPQHF.

The chain is built from TRBV18 and TRBJ1-5; tentative D call: TRBD1 (5 bases). CDR3 size: 19 residues. Trimming took 6 bases from V and 0 from J, leaving 24 bases between them. Germline lookup yields CDR1 KGHSH and CDR2 LQKENI. CDR3 nucleotide sequence: TGTGCCAGCTCTTTGGGGGGACCCTACGGGGTTTCTAGCAATCAGCCCCAGCATTTT. The encoded protein is CASSLGGPYGVSSNQPQHF.

The rearrangement links TRBV5-4 to TRBJ1-1; D remains ambiguous. Germline V CDR1 and CDR2: SGHNT, YYREEE (reference sequence). V was clipped by 3 bases and J by 0 bases, with 15 bases between them. The CDR3 is 16 amino acids. CDR3 DNA: TGTGCCAGCAGCTGGGGTGGAGTGACTATGAACACTGAAGCTTTCTTT. It yields the protein CASSWGGVTMNTEAFF. Variable domain in full (rest from reference TRBV5-4 and TRBJ1-1): ETGVTQSPTHLIKTRGQQVTLRCSSQSGHNTVSWYQQALGQGPQFIFQYYREEENGRGNFPPRFSGLQFPNYSSELNVNALELDDSALYLCASSWGGVTMNTEAFFGQGTRLTVV.

CDR3 DNA sequence: TGTGCCAGCAGTCAACCAGCCTCGGGCGGGGGAAATGAGCAGTTCTTC. Translation: CASSQPASGGGNEQFF. This sequence joins TRBV6-6 and TRBJ2-1; TRBD2 matches at 7 bases. Germline V gives CDR1 MNHNY, CDR2 SVGAGI (reference sequence). This CDR3 is 16 amino acids long. V trimming: 5 bases; J trimming: 7 bases; junction bases outside the gene matches: 14.

The chain combines TRBV2 with TRBJ1-5; 7 bases are shared with TRBD1. The length of the CDR3 is 14 residues. Germline V gene sequence: CDR1 SNHLY, CDR2 FYNNEI. The V gene end was trimmed by 4 bases and the J gene end by 4 bases; junction bases not matched to a gene: 4. CDR3 loop: CASSVQGRNQPQHF. CDR3 nucleotides: TGTGCCAGCAGTGTACAGGGGAGGAATCAGCCCCAGCATTTT.

This clone was seen once. The rearrangement links TRBV18 to TRBJ1-1; D perhaps matches TRBD1 (5 bases). The CDR3 has 16 residues. Germline V CDR1 and CDR2: KGHSH, LQKENI. Trimming cost V 4 bases and J 0 bases, with 15 bases left between them. The CDR3 region is CASSQLGVGMNTEAFF. The CDR3 region has the DNA TGTGCCAGCTCACAGTTAGGGGTTGGGATGAACACTGAAGCTTTCTTT. Full variable domain (outside the CDR3, taken from reference TRBV18 and TRBJ1-1): NAGVMQNPRHLVRRRGQEARLRCSPMKGHSHVYWYRQLPEEGLKFMVYLQKENIIDESGMPKERFSAEFPKEGPSILRIQQVVRGDSAAYFCASSQLGVGMNTEAFFGQGTRLTVV.

There are a few counts of this clone. This chain joins TRBV7-9 and TRBJ1-5, with 7 bases fitting TRBD1. Per germline, CDR1 SEHNR and CDR2 FQNEAQ (reference sequence). The V and J ends lost 5 bases and 3 bases, in that order; junction bases with no gene match: 7. The CDR3 length is 15 residues. The CDR3 is CASSTGQTNNQPQHF. The CDR3 DNA reads as TGTGCCAGCAGCACGGGACAGACAAACAATCAGCCCCAGCATTTT.

The rearrangement uses TRBV10-2 and TRBJ2-5; 8 bases fit TRBD2. The CDR3 has 14 amino acids. Germline V CDR1 and CDR2: WSHSY, SAAADI. Trimming cost V 4 bases and J 2 bases; bases outside gene matches: 3. This CDR3 is CASSVLAGQETQYF. Written as DNA, the CDR3 is TGCGCCAGCAGTGTCCTAGCGGGTCAAGAGACCCAGTACTTC.

This chain connects TRBV7-9 to TRBJ1-1; D call uncertain. CDR1 and CDR2 (germline): SEHNR, FQNEAQ (reference sequence). V lost 2 bases and J 3 bases, leaving 7 bases between the germline ends. CDR3 length equals 13 residues. DNA of the CDR3: TGTGCCAGCAGCTTATCGGGTCACACTGAAGCTTTCTTT. Translated: CASSLSGHTEAFF.